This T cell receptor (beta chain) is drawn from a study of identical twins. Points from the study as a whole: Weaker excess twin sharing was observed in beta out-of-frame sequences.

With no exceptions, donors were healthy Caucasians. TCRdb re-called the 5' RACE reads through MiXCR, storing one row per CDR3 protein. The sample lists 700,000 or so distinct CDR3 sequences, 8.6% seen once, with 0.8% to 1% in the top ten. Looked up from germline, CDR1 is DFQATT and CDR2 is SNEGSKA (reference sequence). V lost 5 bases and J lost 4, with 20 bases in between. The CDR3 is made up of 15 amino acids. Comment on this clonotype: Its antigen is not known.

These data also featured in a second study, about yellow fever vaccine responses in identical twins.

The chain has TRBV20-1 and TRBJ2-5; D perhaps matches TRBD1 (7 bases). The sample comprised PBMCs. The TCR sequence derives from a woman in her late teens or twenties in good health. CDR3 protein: CSAGRQGLYGETQYF. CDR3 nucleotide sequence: TGCAGTGCTGGTAGACAGGGACTTTATGGAGAGACCCAGTACTTC.